This T cell receptor beta chain was captured in a study of blood T cell repertoires in COVID-19. Whole-study context: Sources were T cells, B-cell-depleted T cells, or PBMCs; the material itself was cDNA or gDNA.

CDR1 and CDR2 from the germline V gene are LNHNV and YYDKDF (reference sequence). V shed 3 bases, J shed 0 bases, and the junction held 26 bases outside the gene matches. This CDR3 is built from 22 residues. In the study's own analysis: Reference gene primer amplification gave nucleated cell count estimates. The protocol was immunoSEQ multiplex PCR, while the TCRdb copy is restricted to in-frame clones and leaves out a portion. V, J and clone size were drawn from that table, and D and trimming were deduced from the DNA. The sample records 260,000 or so clones, approximately 90% being singletons. The cohort comprised adults aged roughly 18 to 100 years residing in 20 to 30 US areas. Participants were placed into cohorts based on the clinical history they reported.

This receptor was obtained from a woman in her thirties or forties with acute COVID-19. The specimen was PBMCs or T cells enriched from blood (not recorded which). The chain uses TRBV15 and TRBJ2-7; 7 bases fit TRBD2. The CDR3 DNA is TGTGCCACCAGCAGTTTGGAAGGCTTTATACTAGCGCCCGGAGGGGTCTCCTACGAGCAGTACGTC. The encoded protein is CATSSLEGFILAPGGVSYEQYV.